The 7 T cell receptor beta chains below were found in one sample sequenced in a study of cytomegalovirus exposure and HLA in healthy donors. The study ran its PCR with 60 Vbeta and 13 Jbeta primers. TCRdb's copy holds only in-frame clones and misses some; the assay was immunoSEQ multiplex PCR. The sample table includes around 100,000 clones. Specimen: PBMCs. These receptors originate from a man aged 25 to 45 in good health and CMV-seronegative.

The rearrangement joins TRBV5-6 to TRBJ1-2; no reliable D call. The V end was cut by 4 bases, the J end by 8 bases, with 18 bases between. This CDR3 spans 14 amino acids. Germline V gives CDR1 SGHDT, CDR2 YYEEEE. In DNA, the CDR3 is TGTGCCAGCAGCCTCCCCGGGGAGGCTGAAGGCTACACCTTC. Protein: CASSLPGEAEGYTF.

The gene calls are TRBV5-1 and TRBJ2-3, with TRBD2 identical over 12 bases. The length of the CDR3 is 16 residues. The J segment lost 4 bases and the V segment lost 0 bases, leaving 3 bases of the junction unmatched. Germline V CDR1 and CDR2: SGHRS, YFSETQ. In DNA form, the CDR3 reads TGCGCCAGCAGCTTGGAGAGGACTAGCGGGGCAGATACGCAGTATTTT. It is translated as CASSLERTSGADTQYF.

The chain carries TRBV12-5 and TRBJ2-3; 11 nucleotides align to TRBD2. The V segment lost 5 bases and the J segment 2 bases; nucleotides outside the gene matches: 6. The CDR3 has 16 residues. In germline, CDR1 is LGHNT, CDR2 FRNRAP. CDR3 sequence (DNA): TGTGCTAGTGGTCTTGGGACTAGCGGCTACACAGATACGCAGTATTTT. This sequence encodes CASGLGTSGYTDTQYF.

V and J are TRBV30 and TRBJ1-2, with unresolved D. Germline loops: CDR1 GTSNPN, CDR2 SVGIG (reference sequence). The CDR3 has 12 residues. The V end lost 0 bases, the J end lost 8 bases, and 10 bases lay between the germline ends. The CDR3 is CAWSVTVSGYTF. In nucleotides, the CDR3 is TGTGCCTGGAGTGTAACAGTCAGCGGCTACACCTTC.

The V gene is TRBV2, the J gene TRBJ2-2; D is uncertain. V shed 5 bases and J shed 0 bases, with 7 bases lying between them. Germline V CDR1 and CDR2: SNHLY, FYNNEI. The CDR3 sequence is 14 residues long. The chain's CDR3 is CASSQSPNTGELFF. Here the CDR3 DNA reads TGTGCCAGCAGTCAGTCTCCGAACACCGGGGAGCTGTTTTTT.

J is TRBJ1-2 and V is TRBV10-1, with 9 bases identical to TRBD1. With 10 bases clipped from V and 7 bases from J, the junction kept 19 bases outside the gene matches. The CDR3 is 16 residues long. Per the germline V gene, CDR1 is WNHNN and CDR2 is SYGVQD (reference sequence). In DNA, the CDR3 is TGCGCCATTTCCGGCGGGACAGGGCCCCATATAGGTGGCTACACCTTC. Amino acid sequence: CAISGGTGPHIGGYTF.

Points on this clone: The sample holds other DNA sequences that translate to the same CDR3. The gene calls are TRBV5-6 and TRBJ1-2; 7 bases match TRBD1. The CDR3 loop spans 14 amino acids. Per the germline V gene, CDR1 is SGHDT and CDR2 is YYEEEE. J lost 0 bases, V lost 3 bases, and 2 bases had no gene match. CDR3 nucleotide sequence: TGTGCCAGCAGCTCCGGACAGGCTAACTATGGCTACACCTTC. As protein: CASSSGQANYGYTF.